Below, 15 T cell receptor beta chains from the same sample are listed, as sequenced in a study of tumor and adjacent non-tumor tissue in lung cancer. The template was RNA from unsorted bulk tissue. This non-tumor lung sample came from over 3 cm beyond the tumor edge. The library came from three nested PCR rounds adapted from ARM-PCR protocols. Using its own MiXCR run on the multiplex PCR reads, TCRdb lists one record per CDR3 protein. The sample holds about 75,000 distinct CDR3 sequences, 55% to 70% seen once. What was sequenced was distant non-tumor lung tissue. These receptors were obtained from a woman aged 50 to 60 with non-small cell lung cancer.

Concerning this clonotype itself: Here the CDR3 omits its conserved ending phenylalanine or tryptophan, so a read error is the likely source. The chain couples TRBV29-1 to TRBJ2-7; D uncertain. Germline V lookup: CDR1 SQVTM, CDR2 ANQGSEA. The CDR3 runs 10 residues. V dropped 7 bases and J dropped 5 bases, with 9 bases sitting between them. The CDR3 sequence is CSAVQHEQYL. The CDR3 DNA sequence: TGCAGCGCTGTACAGCACGAGCAGTACCTC.

To note about this clonotype: This likely comes from a read error, as the CDR3 has no conserved phenylalanine or tryptophan at its end. For the CDR3, the DNA is TGTGCCAGCAGCCAGGACGGACAGGCTGGGGATATGCAGTATTCT. This gives the protein CASSQDGQAGDMQYS. The chain has TRBV4-2 and TRBJ2-3; TRBD1 agrees at 7 bases. CDR1 LGHNA and CDR2 YNFKEQ come from the germline V gene. This CDR3 spans 15 amino acids.

This clonotype was found many times. This rearrangement joins TRBV20-1 to TRBJ2-7; TRBD2 is a possible D gene (6 bases). The CDR3 has 15 amino acids. Trimming left V 3 bases short and J 4 bases short, with 19 bases between. CDR1 and CDR2 (germline): DFQATT, SNEGSKA (reference sequence). CDR3 sequence reads: CSASGFLTAGYEQYF. CDR3 coding DNA: TGCAGTGCTAGTGGTTTTTTGACTGCGGGGTACGAGCAGTACTTC.

Details on this clonotype: This clone may be a read error of a much larger clone one base away. This chain connects TRBV20-1 to TRBJ1-1; no reliable D call. With 7 bases removed from V and 6 bases from J, the gap between germline ends came to 12 bases. CDR1 is DFQATT and CDR2 is SNEGSKA in the germline V gene (reference sequence). The CDR3 runs 11 residues. This CDR3 reads CSVKDFAEAFF. CDR3 bases: TGCAGTGTTAAAGACTTCGCTGAAGCTTTCTTT.

This clonotype occurred once. The CDR3 here is CASCSVDHPGVGQPQHF. DNA of the CDR3: TGTGCCAGCTGTTCCGTCGATCATCCAGGGGTTGGTCAGCCCCAGCATTTT. V usage is TRBV6-2 or TRBV6-3 and J usage is TRBJ1-5, with D possibly matching TRBD1 (6 bases). This CDR3 spans 17 amino acids. Germline loops: CDR1 MNHEY, CDR2 SVGEGT. V lost 8 bases and J 6 bases, leaving 26 bases between the germline ends.

The chain has TRBV30 and TRBJ2-1, with D uncertain. Germline assignment: CDR1 GTSNPN and CDR2 SVGIG (reference sequence). The CDR3 runs to 11 residues. V lost 3 bases and J 5 bases, leaving 5 bases between the germline ends. CDR3 region: CAWRSDNEQFF. The CDR3 DNA reads as TGTGCCTGGAGATCAGACAATGAGCAGTTCTTC.

Comment on this clonotype: The junction and the germline gene differ at one end; a read error may be behind it. This chain uses TRBV12-3 or TRBV12-4 with TRBJ2-5; 8 positions match TRBD2. This CDR3 spans 16 amino acids. As DNA, the CDR3 is TGTGCCAGCAGTTTTATTGGCGGGAGGAACCAAGAGATCCAGTACTTC. This sequence encodes CASSFIGGRNQEIQYF.

This clonotype was recorded a few times. A much larger clone is a single base away; this may be a read error. The gene calls are TRBV20-1 and TRBJ2-4; D is possibly TRBD2 (7 bases). The CDR3 runs 13 residues. Germline CDR1 and CDR2: DFQATT and SNEGSKA (reference sequence). The CDR3 nucleotides are TGCAGTGCTGGGGCGGGGGCCAAAAACACTCAGTACTTC. It is translated as CSAGAGAKNTQYF.

Remarks on this clonotype: The junction differs from germline at one of its ends, possibly a read error. J is TRBJ2-1 and V is TRBV20-1; a weak D match, TRBD2 (6 bases). This CDR3 is built from 16 residues. Germline-derived CDR1 and CDR2 are DFQATT and SNEGSKA (reference sequence). DNA of the CDR3: TGCAGTGCTAGAAGTCCGGGACTCCAATTTGGCAATGACCAGTTATTC. Amino acid sequence: CSARSPGLQFGNDQLF.

In its sample, this clonotype was seen once. Germline is not matched at one junction end, which may reflect a read error. The CDR3 is CVSSASGTWGHNEQFF. For the CDR3, the DNA is TGTGTCAGCAGTGCATCCGGGACATGGGGACACAATGAGCAGTTCTTT. The rearrangement joins TRBV6-1 to TRBJ2-1, with D possibly being TRBD1 (6 bases). Germline-derived CDR1 and CDR2 are MNHNS and SASEGT. CDR3 length equals 16 residues.

Note on this clonotype: Being one base from a much bigger clone, this may be a read error. V gene TRBV6-1 combines with J gene TRBJ2-5; weak D call: TRBD2 (6 bases). The CDR3 totals 16 residues. CDR1 MNHNS and CDR2 SASEGT come from the germline V gene. As DNA, the CDR3 is TGTGCCAGCACCCTGCGGCACGGGAGTAGGGTTGAGACCAAGTACTTC. Translation gives CASTLRHGSRVETKYF.

Concerning this clonotype itself: In this CDR3 the conserved last residue, phenylalanine or tryptophan, is missing, so a read error is likely. It is unclear where the CDR3 begins or ends on the DNA, so no DNA is shown, and the CDR3 is as TCRdb lists it. V gene TRBV11-2 combines with J gene TRBJ2-7. Germline CDR1 SGHAT, CDR2 FQNNGV. The CDR3 adds up to 13 amino acids, both ends counted. The CDR3 region is CASNLAAGYERYL.

With respect to this clonotype: Since a much larger clone is just one base distant, this may be a read error. The J gene is TRBJ2-1, the V gene TRBV6-1, with D perhaps matching TRBD1 (5 bases). The CDR3 sequence is 15 residues long. The V gene lost 7 bases and the J gene lost 6 bases, with 19 bases spanning the gap. Germline V lookup: CDR1 MNHNS, CDR2 SASEGT. CDR3 protein: CASTSRVMMGNEQFF. The CDR3 DNA follows: TGTGCCAGCACGTCCAGGGTAATGATGGGCAATGAGCAGTTCTTC.

Many counts were recorded for this clonotype. V gene TRBV28 combines with J gene TRBJ1-4; maybe TRBD1 (6 bases). Per germline, CDR1 MDHEN and CDR2 SYDVKM. Trimming left V 8 bases short and J 6 bases short, with 19 bases between. The CDR3 has 15 amino acids. CDR3 amino acids: CASRRETGDYEKLFF. CDR3 bases: TGTGCCAGCCGACGTGAGACAGGCGATTATGAAAAACTGTTTTTT.

In the case of this clonotype: A single base separates this from a much larger clone, so it may be a read error. This chain joins TRBV29-1 and TRBJ2-3; maybe TRBD2 (6 bases). Germline CDR1 reads SQVTM; CDR2 reads ANQGSEA. The CDR3 totals 16 residues. CDR3 sequence: CSVERDPGWRADTHYF. The CDR3 region has the DNA TGCAGCGTTGAAAGGGACCCTGGGTGGAGGGCAGATACGCATTATTTT.